These 3 T cell receptor beta chains share one sample of origin, sequenced in a study of T cell responses to AZD1222 COVID-19 vaccine. The assay was immunoSEQ multiplex PCR, and TCRdb's table has in-frame clones only and misses some. This sample has fewer than 250,000 clones, with 85% to 95% found just once. The source material was peripheral blood, sampled on day 0 of AZD1222 vaccination. The source is an adult in good health.

The chain couples TRBV28 to TRBJ1-5, with D perhaps TRBD1 (5 bases). The CDR3 is 15 residues long. Trimming stripped 3 bases from V and 7 bases from J, with 16 bases between. Per the germline V gene, CDR1 is MDHEN and CDR2 is SYDVKM. The CDR3 nucleotides read TGTGCCAGCAGTTTCGCTGACAGACCTGGGCAGCCCCAGCATTTT. Its translation: CASSFADRPGQPQHF.

The rearrangement joins TRBV6-2 or TRBV6-3 to TRBJ2-3; the match to TRBD1 covers 7 bases. Per the germline V gene, CDR1 is MNHEY and CDR2 is SVGEGT. The V gene end was trimmed by 6 bases and the J gene end by 0 bases; junction bases not matched to a gene: 15. The CDR3 has 18 residues. The CDR3 region has the DNA TGTGCCAGCAGCTGGGACAGCCTAAAGTACCATAGCACAGATACGCAGTATTTT. It translates to CASSWDSLKYHSTDTQYF.

V usage is TRBV7-3 and J usage is TRBJ1-1; the D gene is possibly TRBD1 (6 bases). The CDR3 has 14 amino acids. With 1 base removed from V and 1 base from J, the gap between germline ends came to 7 bases. The germline gives CDR1 SGHTA, CDR2 FQGTGA. The CDR3 loop reads CASSLRGQNTEAFF. CDR3 coding DNA: TGTGCCAGCAGCTTAAGGGGACAGAACACTGAAGCTTTCTTT.